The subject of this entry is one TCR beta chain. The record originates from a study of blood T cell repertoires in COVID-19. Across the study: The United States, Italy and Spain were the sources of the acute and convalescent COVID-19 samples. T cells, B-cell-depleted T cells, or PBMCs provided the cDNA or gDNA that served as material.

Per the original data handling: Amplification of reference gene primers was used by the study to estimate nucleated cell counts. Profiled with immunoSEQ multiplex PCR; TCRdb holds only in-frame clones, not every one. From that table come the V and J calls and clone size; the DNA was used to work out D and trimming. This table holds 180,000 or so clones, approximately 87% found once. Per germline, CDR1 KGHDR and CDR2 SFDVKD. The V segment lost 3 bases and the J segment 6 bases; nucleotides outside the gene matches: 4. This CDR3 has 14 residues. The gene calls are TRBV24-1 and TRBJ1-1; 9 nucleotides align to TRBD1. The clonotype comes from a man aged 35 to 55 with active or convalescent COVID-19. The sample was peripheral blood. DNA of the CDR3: TGTGCCACCAGTGATCCTACAGGGGGCTCTGAAGCTTTCTTT. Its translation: CATSDPTGGSEAFF.